Reported below is one TCR beta chain. Its target is not known. These data come from a study of cytomegalovirus exposure and HLA in healthy donors. The PCR made use of 60 Vbeta and 13 Jbeta primers. Sequencing used immunoSEQ multiplex PCR; TCRdb keeps in-frame clones, though not all of them. The sample contains over 100,000 clones, about 75% of which appear only once. General study findings and limits: At a 0.05 false discovery rate, a later analysis found 18,000 or so TCR beta sequences to be associated with HLA alleles.

The CDR3 length is 13 residues. Trimming pared 4 bases from V and 2 bases from J, leaving 9 bases between. Per germline, CDR1 SGHRS and CDR2 YFSETQ. The sequenced sample was PBMCs. This TCR was sampled from a woman aged 40 to 50 in good health and CMV-seronegative. This chain joins TRBV5-1 and TRBJ2-5, with D maybe TRBD2 (5 bases). CDR3 in DNA: TGCGCCAGCAGCGTAGGACTTCAAGAGACCCAGTACTTC. This sequence encodes CASSVGLQETQYF.